This T cell receptor beta chain originates from a study of Graves' ophthalmopathy and Graves' hyperthyroidism. The J segment lost 4 bases and the V segment lost 6 bases, leaving 12 bases of the junction unmatched. Germline lookup yields CDR1 MGHRA and CDR2 YSYEKL. The CDR3 has 16 amino acids. The evidence that diagnosis relied on was clinical symptoms, serum thyroxine, TRAb, thyroid ultrasound and orbital computed tomography. This clonotype was detected ten times or more. Researchers took RNA transcripts and amplified TCR beta CDR3 regions from them. RT-PCR was first run with HTBI primers, then multiplex PCR in a second round. TCRdb independently ran MiXCR on the multiplex PCR reads; one entry per CDR3 protein. The table shows approximately 1.2 million distinct CDR3 sequences, with roughly two fifths occurring only once.

The chain recombines TRBV4-1 with TRBJ1-2; 9 bases are shared with TRBD1. Sequencing input: peripheral blood or thyroid tissue (not recorded which). The receptor's source is an adult man with Graves' hyperthyroidism. The CDR3 region is CASRPRGTGSIYGYTF. The DNA of the CDR3 is TGCGCCAGCAGACCAAGGGGGACAGGGAGCATCTATGGCTACACCTTC.